The rows below give T cell receptor beta chains drawn from one sample of a study of CD8 T cells in ankylosing spondylitis. TCRdb passed the 5' RACE reads through MiXCR, listing each CDR3 protein once. The table shows a few hundred thousand distinct CDR3 sequences, with roughly 8% occurring only once. Sequenced sample: blood, either unsorted or a sorted T cell fraction (not recorded which). These receptor sequences come from a male donor with ankylosing spondylitis. Both conserved end residues are part of each CDR3. The D gene is left open where the match is weak. Clone size is not always given. Where it is, it says once, few, many or a class for expanded clones.

d_call j_call clone_size v_call cdr3_nt cdr3_aa
. TRBJ1-5 . TRBV20-1 TGCAGTGCCCCCCCCTCAGGAACGGGACAGCCCCAGCATTTT CSAPPSGTGQPQHF
. TRBJ2-7 . TRBV29-1 TGCAGCGTTGAAGCCGGGTACGAGCAGTACTTC CSVEAGYEQYF
TRBD1 TRBJ2-7 . TRBV5-1 TGCGCCAGCAGCAATGGACAGGGGGCGAGCGAGCAGTACTTC CASSNGQGASEQYF
TRBD1 TRBJ2-7 . TRBV18 TGTGCCAGCTCCCCCGGGACAGGCAACGAGCAGTACTTC CASSPGTGNEQYF
TRBD1 TRBJ2-2 few TRBV9 TGTGCCAGCAGCGCCCGTCCGGCGGGACAGGGAACCGGGGAGCTGTTTTTT CASSARPAGQGTGELFF
TRBD1 TRBJ1-2 few TRBV4-2 TGTGCCAGCAGCCAGGCAGGACAGGGGACCTATGGCTACACCTTC CASSQAGQGTYGYTF
. TRBJ1-4 few TRBV5-6 TGTGCCAGCAGCCTATTGGGAGGTCGGAAGGAAAAACTGTTTTTT CASSLLGGRKEKLFF
. TRBJ2-5 . TRBV7-2 TGTGCCAGCAGCTTACGGTGGGCCCAAGAGACCCAGTACTTC CASSLRWAQETQYF
. TRBJ2-4 few TRBV30 TGTGCCTGGACCCCTTATAAAGCCAAAAACATTCAGTACTTC CAWTPYKAKNIQYF
. TRBJ2-7 many TRBV12-3/TRBV12-4 TGTGCCAGCAGTTCTGACTACTACGAGCAGTACTTC CASSSDYYEQYF
. TRBJ1-4 many TRBV5-1 TGCGCCAGCAGCTTGTTTCGCCCTGGGAGGAACGAAAAACTGTTTTTT CASSLFRPGRNEKLFF
. TRBJ1-4 few TRBV28 TGTGCCAGCAGAATAGGGGGGGGGTCGACAACTAATGAAAAACTGTTTTTT CASRIGGGSTTNEKLFF
. TRBJ2-1 few TRBV14 TGTGCCAGCAGCCAAGATTGGAGGGGGGCTTACAATGAGCAGTTCTTC CASSQDWRGAYNEQFF
TRBD1 TRBJ1-1 few TRBV4-2 TGTGCCAGCAGCCAAGAGCCGGGACAGGGCCCTGAAGCTTTCTTT CASSQEPGQGPEAFF
TRBD2 TRBJ2-7 many TRBV4-1 TGCGCCAGCAGCCAAACTAGCGAGGGCTACGAGCAGTACTTC CASSQTSEGYEQYF
. TRBJ2-1 many TRBV3-1 TGTGCCAGCAGCCACACAGCGGGCTACAATGAGCAGTTCTTC CASSHTAGYNEQFF
. TRBJ2-1 few TRBV4-1 TGCGCCAGCAGCCACGGACTCATCTCCTACAATGAGCAGTTCTTC CASSHGLISYNEQFF
TRBD1 TRBJ1-5 . TRBV12-3/TRBV12-4 TGTGCCAGCAGTTTGGGGGACAGGACCTATCAGCCCCAGCATTTT CASSLGDRTYQPQHF
. TRBJ1-3 . TRBV20-1 TGCAGTGCAGCTCCCCCAGACTCTGGAAACACCATATATTTT CSAAPPDSGNTIYF
. TRBJ2-5 . TRBV4-2 TGTGCCAGCAGCCAAGTGGGTCAGAAAGAGACCCAGTACTTC CASSQVGQKETQYF
. TRBJ1-6 . TRBV7-2 TGTGCCAGCAGCTTAGACGGTCCAGGGTATTCACCCCTCCACTTT CASSLDGPGYSPLHF
. TRBJ2-5 . TRBV18 TGTGCCAGCTCAATACAAAGTGGGACGACTCAAGAGACCCAGTACTTC CASSIQSGTTQETQYF
TRBD1 TRBJ1-1 few TRBV7-8 TGTGCCAGCAGCTTTCCGCGGACAGGGGGGAACACTGAAGCTTTCTTT CASSFPRTGGNTEAFF
. TRBJ2-2 many TRBV6-6 TGTGCCAGCAGTTTTAACACCGGGGAGCTGTTTTTT CASSFNTGELFF
. TRBJ2-1 many TRBV12-3/TRBV12-4 TGTGCCAGCAGCAAAGAACAGACTTTAGGGCAGTTCTTC CASSKEQTLGQFF
TRBD2 TRBJ2-7 . TRBV18 TGTGCCAGCTCAAGGACTAGCGCGTACGAGCAGTACTTC CASSRTSAYEQYF
TRBD2 TRBJ2-1 many TRBV6-1 TGTGCCAGCAGGGGGGGGGAAAGCTCCTACAATGAGCAGTTCTTC CASRGGESSYNEQFF
. TRBJ2-2 . TRBV9 TGTGCCAGCAGCGTAGGCTACAGGGCCACCGGGGAGCTGTTTTTT CASSVGYRATGELFF
. TRBJ1-1 . TRBV4-1 TGCGCCAGCAGCCAAGATCTCCCAGGAGCGAACACTGAAGCTTTCTTT CASSQDLPGANTEAFF
. TRBJ2-1 few TRBV9 TGTGCCAGCAGCGTAGGATGGACGGGCAATGAGCAGTTCTTC CASSVGWTGNEQFF
. TRBJ2-2 few TRBV18 TGTGCCAGCTCACCACGGACAAGAGCCACCGGGGAGCTGTTTTTT CASSPRTRATGELFF
. TRBJ2-1 few TRBV11-3 TGTGCCAGCAGCCCCCCCACTAGCTCCTACAATGAGCAGTTCTTC CASSPPTSSYNEQFF
. TRBJ1-5 many TRBV27 TGTGCCAGCAGTTTGGCGTTCGAGAACCAGCCCCAGCATTTT CASSLAFENQPQHF
. TRBJ2-5 many TRBV24-1 TGTGCCACCAGTGATTCCATCGAGGGAGGACGGGAGACCCAGTACTTC CATSDSIEGGRETQYF
. TRBJ2-1 few TRBV29-1 TGCAGCGTTGAAGGGAGGCAGGCTTACAATGAGCAGTTCTTC CSVEGRQAYNEQFF
. TRBJ1-5 . TRBV6-2/TRBV6-3 TGTGCCAGCACCTCTGGCGTCTATAGCAATCAGCCCCAGCATTTT CASTSGVYSNQPQHF
. TRBJ2-1 few TRBV29-1 TGCAGCGTTGCCGACAGGCAGCATGAGCAGTTCTTC CSVADRQHEQFF
. TRBJ1-2 . TRBV3-1 TGTGCCAGCAGCCAAGAGGACAGATTGTATGGCTACACCTTC CASSQEDRLYGYTF
. TRBJ2-5 many TRBV5-1 TGCGCCAGCAGCTTGGGGACGGGAGAAGAGACCCAGTACTTC CASSLGTGEETQYF
. TRBJ1-3 . TRBV7-8 TGTGCCAGCAGCTTAGAAGGGGGCTCTGGAAACACCATATATTTT CASSLEGGSGNTIYF
. TRBJ1-4 . TRBV5-1 TGCGCCAGCAGCTCCCCGGGGGGGGATGAAAAACTGTTTTTT CASSSPGGDEKLFF
. TRBJ1-6 few TRBV7-9 TGTGCCAGCAGCTTATGGTGGGGCAGGGTGAATTCACCCCTCCACTTT CASSLWWGRVNSPLHF
. TRBJ1-6 . TRBV2 TGTGCCAGCAGAGACATCGATGTTCGGCCCCTCCACTTT CASRDIDVRPLHF
TRBD2 TRBJ2-3 few TRBV12-3/TRBV12-4 TGTGCCAGCACCGGGACTAGCGGGAGGGGGCCAGATACGCAGTATTTT CASTGTSGRGPDTQYF
. TRBJ2-2 many TRBV7-3 TGTGCCAGCAGCCTCAGACCGCCAGGGGGAGGGAACACCGGGGAGCTGTTTTTT CASSLRPPGGGNTGELFF
TRBD2 TRBJ2-1 few TRBV20-1 TGCAGTGCTAGAGATCCGGCTAGCGGGAGCGAGCAGTTCTTC CSARDPASGSEQFF
. TRBJ2-7 . TRBV29-1 TGCAGCGTTGAGGCACCGGACAAGGCCTACGAGCAGTACTTC CSVEAPDKAYEQYF
. TRBJ1-5 . TRBV2 TGTGCCAGCAGTGAATCTACGGATCCTCGGCAGCCCCAGCATTTT CASSESTDPRQPQHF